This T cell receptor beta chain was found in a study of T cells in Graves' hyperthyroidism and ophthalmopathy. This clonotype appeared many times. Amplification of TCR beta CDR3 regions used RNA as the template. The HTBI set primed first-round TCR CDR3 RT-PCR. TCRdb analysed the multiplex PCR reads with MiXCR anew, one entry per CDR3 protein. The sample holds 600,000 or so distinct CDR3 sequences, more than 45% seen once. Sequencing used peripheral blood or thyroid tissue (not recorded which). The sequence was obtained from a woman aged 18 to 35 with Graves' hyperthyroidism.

The CDR3 region is CASSIGDRAAGELFF. CDR3 nucleotides: TGTGCCAGCAGTATAGGAGACAGGGCGGCCGGGGAGCTGTTTTTT. This chain connects TRBV2 to TRBJ2-2; 7 bases map to TRBD1. CDR3 length: 15 amino acids. Trimming took 5 bases from V and 6 from J; bases not matched to a gene: 9. Germline V gene sequence: CDR1 SNHLY, CDR2 FYNNEI.